Listed below are T cell receptor beta chains from one sample, sequenced in a study of cytomegalovirus exposure and HLA in healthy donors. TCRdb's copy holds only in-frame clones and misses some; the assay was immunoSEQ multiplex PCR. In the table there are fewer than 250,000 clones, around 90% of which are singletons. Sample: PBMCs. These receptors all come from a young woman in good health and CMV-seronegative. Each CDR3 is given with its conserved first and last residue. The D gene is left open where the match is weak. Where a row states a size, it is once, few, many or the class of an expanded clone; other rows omit it.

TRBV28	.	TRBJ1-3	.	15	CASSLPVLSGNTIYF	TGTGCCAGCAGTTTACCAGTCCTCTCTGGAAACACCATATATTTT
TRBV4-1	few	TRBJ1-1	.	11	CASSQARTAFF	TGCGCCAGCAGCCAAGCCAGGACTGCTTTCTTT
TRBV28	.	TRBJ1-1	.	14	CASSPGTPVAEAFF	TGTGCCAGCAGTCCAGGGACACCTGTTGCTGAAGCTTTCTTT
TRBV4-3	.	TRBJ2-3	TRBD2	16	CASSQGTSGRTDTQYF	TGCGCCAGCAGCCAGGGGACTAGCGGGCGCACAGATACGCAGTATTTT
TRBV15	.	TRBJ1-1	TRBD1	14	CATSRGTGRTEAFF	TGTGCCACCAGCAGAGGGACAGGAAGGACTGAAGCTTTCTTT
TRBV6-1	once	TRBJ2-5	.	12	CASSSGSRTQYF	TGTGCCAGCAGTAGCGGCAGCAGGACCCAGTACTTC
TRBV28	.	TRBJ2-6	TRBD1	18	CASSLNRGEISGANVLTF	TGTGCCAGCAGTTTAAACAGGGGGGAGATCTCTGGGGCCAACGTCCTGACTTTC
TRBV21-1	.	TRBJ1-1	.	17	CASSTIRDSKRGTEAFF	TGTGCCAGCAGCACGATCCGGGACAGTAAACGGGGCACTGAAGCTTTCTTT
TRBV9	.	TRBJ1-6	.	13	CASSPGDNSPLHF	TGTGCCAGCAGTCCGGGAGATAATTCACCCCTCCACTTT
TRBV5-4	.	TRBJ2-2	.	13	CASSLEGTGELVF	TGTGCCAGCAGCCTAGAGGGCACCGGGGAGCTGGTTTTT
TRBV15	.	TRBJ1-1	TRBD1	15	CATSRVGTGVTEAFF	TGTGCCACCAGCAGGGTCGGGACAGGGGTGACTGAAGCTTTCTTT
TRBV6-1	.	TRBJ1-1	TRBD1	15	CASSEGTGGRTEAFF	TGTGCCAGCAGTGAAGGGACAGGGGGCCGCACTGAAGCTTTCTTT
TRBV9	once	TRBJ1-5	TRBD1	16	CASSVDGRGTNQPQHF	TGTGCCAGCAGCGTAGATGGCAGGGGGACCAATCAGCCCCAGCATTTT
TRBV7-2	.	TRBJ1-4	TRBD1	13	CASSLRGLEKLFF	TGTGCCAGCAGCTTAAGGGGGCTTGAAAAACTGTTTTTT
TRBV27	.	TRBJ1-1	.	16	CASSLLPPGEVTEAFF	TGTGCCAGCAGTTTATTACCCCCGGGGGAGGTGACTGAAGCTTTCTTT
TRBV6-5	.	TRBJ2-3	TRBD1	16	CASSYSYRGHTDTQYF	TGTGCCAGCAGTTACTCGTACAGGGGACACACAGATACGCAGTATTTT
TRBV7-9	.	TRBJ2-7	.	17	CASSLPPVGAGPYEQYF	TGTGCCAGCAGCTTACCCCCGGTGGGGGCAGGGCCCTACGAGCAGTACTTC
TRBV4-1	.	TRBJ1-1	.	14	CASSQVTGNTEAFF	TGCGCCAGCAGCCAAGTAACGGGGAACACTGAAGCTTTCTTT
TRBV5-1	.	TRBJ2-7	TRBD1	13	CASSLGDSHEQYF	TGCGCCAGCAGCTTGGGGGACAGCCACGAGCAGTACTTC
TRBV4-3	.	TRBJ2-2	TRBD2	18	CASSQGLTSGSYTGELFF	TGCGCCAGCAGCCAAGGGCTTACTAGCGGGAGCTACACCGGGGAGCTGTTTTTT
TRBV2	.	TRBJ1-2	.	16	CASSPKSYAGLRGYTF	TGTGCCAGCAGTCCTAAAAGTTACGCAGGGCTTAGGGGCTACACCTTC
TRBV7-2	.	TRBJ2-7	TRBD2	16	CASSVAGANTYYEQYF	TGTGCCAGCAGCGTAGCGGGGGCTAATACTTACTACGAGCAGTACTTC
TRBV4-2	.	TRBJ2-1	.	15	CARSTTEHSYNEQFF	TGTGCCAGGTCCACCACGGAGCACTCCTACAATGAGCAGTTCTTC
TRBV21-1	.	TRBJ1-5	.	15	CASSKLYRVGQPQHF	TGTGCCAGCAGCAAACTTTACAGGGTGGGACAGCCCCAGCATTTT
TRBV6-1	.	TRBJ2-7	.	14	CASSPPGSPTGQYF	TGTGCCAGCAGTCCCCCGGGGAGTCCTACCGGGCAGTACTTC
TRBV7-8	.	TRBJ2-5	.	15	CASSHVRGDEETQYF	TGTGCCAGCAGCCATGTCCGCGGGGACGAAGAGACCCAGTACTTC
TRBV7-9	few	TRBJ2-4	TRBD2	19	CASSFQEAASGRAKNIQYF	TGTGCCAGCAGCTTCCAAGAAGCGGCTAGCGGGAGGGCCAAAAACATTCAGTACTTC
TRBV5-6	few	TRBJ1-2	.	14	CASSLTPSNYGYTF	TGTGCCAGCAGCTTGACTCCATCTAACTATGGCTACACCTTC
TRBV27	.	TRBJ2-7	TRBD1	14	CASSDGDSSYEQYF	TGTGCCAGCAGTGATGGGGACAGTTCCTACGAGCAGTACTTC
TRBV7-9	.	TRBJ1-1	.	15	CASSRGQFYFSEAFF	TGTGCCAGCAGCCGCGGACAGTTCTATTTTTCTGAAGCTTTCTTT
TRBV23-1	.	TRBJ2-1	.	16	CASSHHVGGLYNEQFF	TGCGCCAGCAGTCATCACGTGGGGGGACTCTACAATGAGCAGTTCTTC
TRBV6-5	.	TRBJ2-7	.	13	CASSYTVSYEQYF	TGTGCCAGCAGTTACACGGTCTCCTACGAGCAGTACTTC
TRBV29-1	.	TRBJ1-2	.	12	CSGGQTNYGYTF	TGCAGCGGGGGGCAGACGAACTATGGCTACACCTTC
TRBV7-9	once	TRBJ2-7	TRBD2	16	CASSPGGWREFSEQYF	TGTGCCAGCAGCCCGGGAGGCTGGCGGGAGTTCTCCGAGCAGTACTTC
TRBV5-1	.	TRBJ2-3	TRBD2	16	CARPRGGPLVTDTQYF	TGCGCCAGACCGCGCGGGGGGCCCCTAGTCACAGATACGCAGTATTTT
TRBV5-1	once	TRBJ1-6	.	14	CASSSRSGASPLHF	TGCGCCAGCAGCTCGAGGTCTGGCGCTTCACCCCTCCACTTT
TRBV20-1	.	TRBJ1-5	.	8	CSAGPQHF	TGCAGTGCCGGGCCCCAGCATTTT
TRBV7-9	.	TRBJ1-4	.	14	CASSSRGSNEKLFF	TGTGCCAGCAGCTCCAGGGGTAGTAATGAAAAACTGTTTTTT
TRBV7-8	.	TRBJ1-5	.	16	CASSQGPRRLRGSQHF	TGTGCCAGCAGTCAAGGACCGCGGAGGTTACGTGGGTCCCAGCATTTT